The rows below give T cell receptor delta chains drawn from one sample of a study of Vδ1+ human thymocytes. TCRdb re-processed the multiplex PCR reads using CATT. The table records roughly 76,000 delta-chain clones, roughly a third of them present only once. The sequenced sample consisted of Vdelta1+ gamma-delta thymocytes from the thymus. Source of these receptors: a boy less than two years old who had congenital heart surgery. CDR3s include the opening cysteine and the closing phenylalanine or tryptophan. The order of the fields is J gene, D gene, V gene, clone size, CDR3 length, CDR3 protein, CDR3 DNA. D genes are given only for firm matches. The size entry is marked missing in some rows and otherwise reads once, few, many or a size class.

>TRDJ1|-|TRDV1|-|21
CALGEPHPSVLDALGTDKLIF
TGTGCTCTTGGGGAACCGCACCCCTCAGTCCTAGATGCCCTGGGCACCGATAAACTCATCTTT
>TRDJ1|-|TRDV1|-|25
CALGEWEPTSYPWWGRSISTDKLIF
TGTGCTCTTGGGGAATGGGAACCTACTTCCTACCCCTGGTGGGGGAGGTCAATTAGCACCGATAAACTCATCTTT
>TRDJ1|-|TRDV1|-|16
CALGDTLPRGTYKLIF
TGTGCTCTTGGGGACACACTTCCTCGGGGGACCTATAAACTCATCTTT
>TRDJ1|-|TRDV1|-|21
CALGESVPLPDLGSYTDKLIF
TGTGCTCTTGGGGAAAGTGTCCCCCTACCCGACCTGGGTTCGTACACCGATAAACTCATCTTT
>TRDJ1|TRDD3|TRDV1|few|16
CALGELGEALGEKLIF
TGTGCTCTTGGGGAACTAGGCGAGGCGCTGGGGGAAAAACTCATCTTT
>TRDJ1|-|TRDV1|once|15
CALGERRTYADKLIF
TGTGCTCTTGGGGAACGAAGGACGTACGCCGATAAACTCATCTTT
>TRDJ1|TRDD3|TRDV1|-|22
CALGELGESYRVLGPHTDKLIF
TGTGCTCTTGGGGAACTCGGGGAATCCTATCGAGTACTGGGGCCTCACACCGATAAACTCATCTTT
>TRDJ1|-|TRDV1|-|12
CALGELGPKLIF
TGTGCTCTTGGGGAACTCGGACCTAAACTCATCTTT
>TRDJ1|-|TRDV1|few|14
CALARPPYTDKLIF
TGTGCTCTTGCTCGCCCCCCGTACACCGATAAACTCATCTTT
>TRDJ1|TRDD3|TRDV1|-|16
CALGERGIRGHDKLIF
TGTGCTCTTGGGGAAAGGGGGATACGAGGTCACGATAAACTCATCTTT
>TRDJ1|TRDD2|TRDV1|-|21
CALGELPTSKDSSLYTDKLIF
TGTGCTCTTGGGGAGCTTCCTACGTCGAAGGATAGTTCCCTGTACACCGATAAACTCATCTTT
>TRDJ1|-|TRDV1|few|18
CALGVFLPPTGVRDKLIF
TGTGCTCTTGGGGTATTCCTACCCCCTACTGGGGTGCGCGATAAACTCATCTTT
>TRDJ1|TRDD3|TRDV1|-|19
CALGEVRGIYFSYTDKLIF
TGTGCTCTTGGGGAAGTGAGGGGGATATACTTCTCCTACACCGATAAACTCATCTTT
>TRDJ1|TRDD3|TRDV1|few|18
CALGEHLAGGHYTDKLIF
TGTGCTCTTGGGGAACATCTAGCTGGGGGTCATTACACCGATAAACTCATCTTT
>TRDJ1|TRDD3|TRDV1|-|19
CALGERTGTGGYHPDKLIF
TGTGCTCTTGGGGAACGCACCGGTACTGGGGGATATCACCCCGATAAACTCATCTTT
>TRDJ1|TRDD3|TRDV1|-|21
CALGTLPTSLGDTGYTDKLIF
TGTGCTCTTGGGACCCTTCCTACGTCTCTGGGGGATACGGGGTACACCGATAAACTCATCTTT
>TRDJ1|-|TRDV1|-|19
CALGEGPGTGVPLGDKLIF
TGTGCTCTTGGGGAAGGGCCCGGTACGGGGGTCCCATTAGGCGATAAACTCATCTTT
>TRDJ2|-|TRDV1|-|18
CALGECPGAKALTAQLFF
TGTGCTCTTGGGGAATGTCCGGGAGCCAAAGCTTTGACAGCACAACTCTTCTTT
>TRDJ1|TRDD3|TRDV1|-|19
CALVVRSSLYWGIRDKLIF
TGTGCTCTTGTGGTTCGCTCTAGCCTGTACTGGGGGATACGAGATAAACTCATCTTT
>TRDJ1|-|TRDV1|-|20
CALGRPSYAGGPEYTDKLIF
TGTGCTCTTGGCCGGCCTTCCTACGCTGGGGGACCAGAATACACCGATAAACTCATCTTT
>TRDJ1|-|TRDV1|few|10
CALGALTTIF
TGTGCTCTTGGAGCCCTAACCACCATCTTT
>TRDJ1|TRDD3|TRDV1|-|19
CALGPGGASLGDKSDKLIF
TGTGCTCTTGGGCCGGGGGGGGCGTCTCTGGGGGATAAGTCCGATAAACTCATCTTT
>TRDJ1|TRDD3|TRDV1|few|20
CALGGPTPGTGGPATDKLIF
TGTGCTCTTGGGGGCCCGACCCCCGGTACTGGGGGTCCCGCCACCGATAAACTCATCTTT
>TRDJ1|-|TRDV1|-|22
CALGEPSIRSFLLGIPTDKLIF
TGTGCTCTTGGGGAACCATCCATCCGTTCATTCCTACTGGGGATCCCGACCGATAAACTCATCTTT